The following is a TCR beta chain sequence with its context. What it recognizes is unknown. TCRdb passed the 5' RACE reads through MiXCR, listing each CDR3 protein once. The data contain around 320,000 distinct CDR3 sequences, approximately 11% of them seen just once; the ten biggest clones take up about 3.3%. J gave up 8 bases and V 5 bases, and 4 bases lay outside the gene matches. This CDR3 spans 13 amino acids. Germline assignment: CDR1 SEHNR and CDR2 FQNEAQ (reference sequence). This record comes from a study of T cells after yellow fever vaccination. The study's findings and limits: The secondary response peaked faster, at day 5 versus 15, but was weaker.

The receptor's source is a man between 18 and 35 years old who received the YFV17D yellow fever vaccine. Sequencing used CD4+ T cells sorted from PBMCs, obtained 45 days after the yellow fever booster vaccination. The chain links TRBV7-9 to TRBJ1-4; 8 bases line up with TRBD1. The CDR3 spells CASSAQGAEKLFF. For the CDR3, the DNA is TGTGCCAGCAGCGCCCAGGGGGCAGAAAAACTGTTTTTT.